Detailed here is one T cell receptor (beta chain). These data are taken from a study of blood T cell repertoires in COVID-19. The V gene's germline CDR1 is SGHRS and CDR2 YFSETQ. The CDR3 runs to 13 residues. The V end was cut by 3 bases, the J end by 4 bases, with 10 bases between. Some clones are missing from TCRdb's copy, which holds only in-frame ones; the method was immunoSEQ multiplex PCR. Of roughly 270,000 clones in the sample, 85% were seen once. The J gene is TRBJ2-5, the V gene TRBV5-1, with a weak D call TRBD1 (5 bases). This TCR came from a woman aged 50 to 65 who had recovered from COVID-19. Sample: PBMCs or T cells enriched from blood (not recorded which). The DNA for the CDR3 is TGCGCCAGCAGCTCACCTGGGGCAGAGACCCAGTACTTC. As protein: CASSSPGAETQYF. The variable domain in full, completed from reference TRBV5-1 and TRBJ2-5, reads KAGVTQTPRYLIKTRGQQVTLSCSPISGHRSVSWYQQTPGQGLQFLFEYFSETQRNKGNFPGRFSGRQFSNSRSEMNVSTLELGDSALYLCASSSPGAETQYFGPGTRLLVL.